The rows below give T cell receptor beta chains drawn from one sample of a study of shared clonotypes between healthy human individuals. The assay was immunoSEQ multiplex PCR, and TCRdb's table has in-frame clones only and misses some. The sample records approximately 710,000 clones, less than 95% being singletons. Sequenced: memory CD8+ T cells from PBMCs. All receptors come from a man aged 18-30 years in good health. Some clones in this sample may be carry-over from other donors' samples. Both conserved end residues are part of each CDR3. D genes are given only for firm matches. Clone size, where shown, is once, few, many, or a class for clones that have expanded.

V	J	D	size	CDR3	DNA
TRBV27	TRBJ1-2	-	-	CASSLLLGVGNYGYTF	TGTGCCAGCAGTTTATTACTCGGGGTAGGGAACTATGGCTACACCTTC
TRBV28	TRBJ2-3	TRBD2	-	CASSLWTSGSTDTQYF	TGTGCCAGCAGTTTATGGACTAGCGGGAGCACAGATACGCAGTATTTT
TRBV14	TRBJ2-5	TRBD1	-	CASKDRGQETQYF	TGTGCCAGCAAAGACAGGGGACAAGAGACCCAGTACTTC
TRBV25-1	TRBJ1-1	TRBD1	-	CASTPGTGGRYTEAFF	TGTGCCAGCACCCCCGGGACAGGGGGTCGGTACACTGAAGCTTTCTTT
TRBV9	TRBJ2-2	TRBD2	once	CASSVASSGRPNTGELFF	TGTGCCAGCAGCGTAGCCTCTAGCGGGAGACCGAACACCGGGGAGCTGTTTTTT
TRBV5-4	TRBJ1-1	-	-	CASSPYPAGAHTEAFF	TGTGCCAGCAGCCCCTATCCAGCCGGGGCACACACTGAAGCTTTCTTT
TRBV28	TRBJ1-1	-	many	CASSIRLMNTEAFF	TGTGCCAGCAGTATCAGGCTTATGAACACTGAAGCTTTCTTT
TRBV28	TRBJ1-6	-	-	CASSLVRFNSPLHF	TGTGCCAGCAGTTTGGTCCGTTTTAATTCACCCCTCCACTTT
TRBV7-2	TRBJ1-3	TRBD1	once	CASSGWTGTAGNTIYF	TGTGCCAGCAGCGGGTGGACAGGGACGGCTGGAAACACCATATATTTT
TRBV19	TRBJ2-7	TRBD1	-	CASSIGDRAIYEQYF	TGTGCCAGTAGTATAGGGGACAGGGCAATCTACGAGCAGTACTTC
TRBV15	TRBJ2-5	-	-	CATSREGGQETQYF	TGTGCCACCAGCAGAGAAGGGGGACAAGAGACCCAGTACTTC
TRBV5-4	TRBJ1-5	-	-	CASSLGRGPNQPQHF	TGTGCCAGCAGCTTAGGGCGGGGACCCAATCAGCCCCAGCATTTT
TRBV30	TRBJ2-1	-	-	CAWSVGDWGYNEQFF	TGTGCCTGGAGTGTGGGGGACTGGGGCTACAATGAGCAGTTCTTC
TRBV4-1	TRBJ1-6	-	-	CASSQQGRDNNSPLHF	TGCGCCAGCAGCCAACAGGGAAGGGACAATAATTCACCCCTCCACTTT
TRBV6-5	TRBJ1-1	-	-	CAISRDLANTEAFF	TGTGCCATCAGTCGGGACCTAGCGAACACTGAAGCTTTCTTT
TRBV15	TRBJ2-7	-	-	CATSKDSYEQYF	TGTGCCACCAGCAAAGACAGCTACGAGCAGTACTTC
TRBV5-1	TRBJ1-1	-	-	CASSLGESYMNTEAFF	TGCGCCAGCAGCTTGGGCGAGTCGTACATGAACACTGAAGCTTTCTTT
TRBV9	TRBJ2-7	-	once	CASSPGAGGSYEQYF	TGTGCCAGCAGCCCCGGGGCAGGGGGGTCCTACGAGCAGTACTTC
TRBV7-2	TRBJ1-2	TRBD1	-	CASSGGQLGYTF	TGTGCCAGCAGCGGGGGACAGCTCGGCTACACCTTC
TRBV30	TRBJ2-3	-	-	CAWDKMAGSADTQYF	TGTGCCTGGGATAAAATGGCGGGAAGTGCAGATACGCAGTATTTT
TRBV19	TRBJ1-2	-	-	CASSIVSGMGRPGYGYTF	TGTGCCAGTAGTATAGTGAGCGGGATGGGCCGGCCCGGCTATGGCTACACCTTC
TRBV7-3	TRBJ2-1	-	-	CASSLGPRGNEQFF	TGTGCCAGCAGCTTAGGGCCTAGGGGGAATGAGCAGTTCTTC
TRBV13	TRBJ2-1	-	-	CASSFDRDNEQFF	TGTGCCAGCAGCTTTGACAGAGACAATGAGCAGTTCTTC
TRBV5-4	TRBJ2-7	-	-	CASSSLPNYEQYF	TGTGCCAGCAGCTCACTTCCTAACTACGAGCAGTACTTC
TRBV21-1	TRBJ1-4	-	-	CASSKVGDRGPEKLFF	TGTGCCAGCAGCAAAGTGGGGGACAGGGGCCCTGAAAAACTGTTTTTT
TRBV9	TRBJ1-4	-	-	CASSHGDGFNEKLFF	TGTGCCAGCAGCCACGGGGACGGATTTAATGAAAAACTGTTTTTT
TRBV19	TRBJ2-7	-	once	CASNPGTADPSGPSYEQYF	TGTGCCAGTAATCCCGGGACAGCCGATCCTAGCGGCCCTTCCTACGAGCAGTACTTC
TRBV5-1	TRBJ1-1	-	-	CASSGNLNTEAFF	TGCGCCAGTTCTGGGAACCTGAACACTGAAGCTTTCTTT
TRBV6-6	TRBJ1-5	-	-	CASSRLDRSNQPQHF	TGTGCCAGCAGCCGACTCGACAGAAGCAATCAGCCCCAGCATTTT
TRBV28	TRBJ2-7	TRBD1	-	CASTLTGTGLGEQYF	TGTGCCAGCACCCTAACCGGGACAGGGTTGGGTGAGCAGTACTTC
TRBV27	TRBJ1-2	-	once	CASRPEGGSYGYTF	TGTGCCAGCAGGCCCGAGGGAGGGAGCTATGGCTACACCTTC
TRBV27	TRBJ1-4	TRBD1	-	CASSSSTGSGDLKLFF	TGTGCCAGCAGTTCCTCGACAGGGAGTGGGGATCTCAAACTGTTTTTT
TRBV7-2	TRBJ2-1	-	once	CASSAPGRWEQFF	TGTGCCAGCAGCGCTCCTGGGAGGTGGGAGCAGTTCTTC
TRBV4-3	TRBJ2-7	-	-	CASSQGLLADEQYF	TGCGCCAGCAGCCAAGGTCTCCTAGCAGACGAGCAGTACTTC
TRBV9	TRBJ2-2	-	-	CASSVPRDQLPTGELFF	TGTGCCAGCAGCGTACCCAGGGACCAGCTACCAACCGGGGAGCTGTTTTTT
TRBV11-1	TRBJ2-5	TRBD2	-	CASSPRGSGQETQYF	TGTGCCAGCAGCCCCCGAGGTAGCGGGCAAGAGACCCAGTACTTC
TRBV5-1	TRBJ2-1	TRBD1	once	CASSLETGTVYNEQFF	TGCGCCAGCAGCTTGGAGACCGGGACAGTTTACAATGAGCAGTTCTTC
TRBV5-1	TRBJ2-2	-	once	CASNFWAGNTGELFF	TGCGCCAGCAACTTCTGGGCAGGAAACACCGGGGAGCTGTTTTTT
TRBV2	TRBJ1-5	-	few	CASLEGKGQPQHF	TGTGCCAGCTTAGAGGGGAAGGGTCAGCCCCAGCATTTT
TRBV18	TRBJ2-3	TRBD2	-	CASSPTSSRTDTQYF	TGTGCCAGCTCACCGACTAGCAGCAGGACAGATACGCAGTATTTT